The rows below give T cell receptor beta chains drawn from one sample of a study of graft-versus-host responses after intestinal transplantation. Sequencing used immunoSEQ multiplex PCR; TCRdb keeps in-frame clones, though not all of them. Altogether about 25,000 clones are present, around 94% being singletons, with the ten largest covering nearly 0.85%. Sample: PBMCs, taken approximately 32 days after intestinal transplant. These receptors were taken from a human patient who received an intestinal transplant, so some T cells may come from the graft donor. CDR3s include the opening cysteine and the closing phenylalanine or tryptophan. Each record gives: clone size, D gene, J gene, V gene, CDR3 protein, CDR3 DNA. A D gene is named only where the DNA matches it firmly. The size field is filled for only some rows; it gives once, few, many or a size class.

clone size: NA; D gene: NA; J gene: TRBJ1-2; V gene: TRBV27; CDR3 protein: CASSFSRGGRYTF; CDR3 DNA: TGTGCCAGCAGTTTTTCCAGAGGGGGACGCTACACCTTC
clone size: once; D gene: NA; J gene: TRBJ2-1; V gene: TRBV5-6; CDR3 protein: CASSLDSSYNEQFF; CDR3 DNA: TGTGCCAGCAGCCTTGACAGCTCCTACAATGAGCAGTTCTTC
clone size: NA; D gene: NA; J gene: TRBJ1-2; V gene: TRBV25-1; CDR3 protein: CASSESDYGYTF; CDR3 DNA: TGTGCCAGCAGTGAATCGGACTATGGCTACACCTTC
clone size: NA; D gene: NA; J gene: TRBJ1-2; V gene: TRBV6-1; CDR3 protein: CASRKRGGGYGYTF; CDR3 DNA: TGTGCCAGTAGAAAGAGGGGGGGCGGCTATGGCTACACCTTC
clone size: NA; D gene: NA; J gene: TRBJ2-2; V gene: TRBV5-5; CDR3 protein: CASSFGGTTGELFF; CDR3 DNA: TGTGCCAGCAGCTTCGGAGGAACCACCGGGGAGCTGTTTTTT
clone size: NA; D gene: NA; J gene: TRBJ1-3; V gene: TRBV28; CDR3 protein: CASSLLSGNTIYF; CDR3 DNA: TGTGCCAGCAGTTTACTGAGTGGAAACACCATATATTTT
clone size: NA; D gene: TRBD2; J gene: TRBJ2-7; V gene: TRBV7-9; CDR3 protein: CASSAPGLAGYEQYF; CDR3 DNA: TGTGCCAGCAGTGCGCCGGGACTAGCGGGATACGAGCAGTACTTC
clone size: NA; D gene: NA; J gene: TRBJ2-3; V gene: TRBV7-9; CDR3 protein: CASSQGPTGEGGTQYF; CDR3 DNA: TGTGCCAGCAGCCAGGGACCAACGGGAGAAGGAGGTACGCAGTATTTT
clone size: NA; D gene: NA; J gene: TRBJ2-7; V gene: TRBV25-1; CDR3 protein: CASSPAYEQYF; CDR3 DNA: TGTGCCAGCAGTCCGGCCTACGAGCAGTACTTC
clone size: NA; D gene: TRBD1; J gene: TRBJ2-7; V gene: TRBV28; CDR3 protein: CASSTPGQGPIEQYF; CDR3 DNA: TGTGCCAGCAGTACCCCGGGACAGGGCCCTATCGAGCAGTACTTC
clone size: NA; D gene: NA; J gene: TRBJ1-6; V gene: TRBV6-5; CDR3 protein: CASRTGAPGLTLHF; CDR3 DNA: TGTGCCAGCAGAACCGGGGCCCCTGGGCTCACCCTCCACTTT
clone size: NA; D gene: TRBD2; J gene: TRBJ2-7; V gene: TRBV13; CDR3 protein: CASSLGLAGGSEPYEQYF; CDR3 DNA: TGTGCCAGCAGCCTCGGACTAGCGGGAGGGAGCGAACCCTACGAGCAGTACTTC
clone size: NA; D gene: NA; J gene: TRBJ1-4; V gene: TRBV2; CDR3 protein: CASSEWGLGNEKLFF; CDR3 DNA: TGTGCCAGCAGTGAATGGGGCCTGGGGAATGAAAAACTGTTTTTT
clone size: NA; D gene: NA; J gene: TRBJ1-5; V gene: TRBV7-9; CDR3 protein: CASSFGDRPQHF; CDR3 DNA: TGTGCCAGCAGCTTCGGGGATCGGCCCCAGCATTTT
clone size: NA; D gene: TRBD2; J gene: TRBJ2-1; V gene: TRBV9; CDR3 protein: CASTSGLADNEQFF; CDR3 DNA: TGTGCCAGCACCTCGGGACTAGCTGACAATGAGCAGTTCTTC
clone size: NA; D gene: NA; J gene: TRBJ1-2; V gene: TRBV29-1; CDR3 protein: CSVEDRQKVGYTF; CDR3 DNA: TGCAGCGTTGAAGATCGTCAGAAGGTTGGCTACACCTTC
clone size: NA; D gene: NA; J gene: TRBJ2-7; V gene: TRBV4-1; CDR3 protein: CASSHLPQGYEQYF; CDR3 DNA: TGCGCCAGCAGCCACCTTCCCCAAGGCTACGAGCAGTACTTC
clone size: NA; D gene: NA; J gene: TRBJ2-5; V gene: TRBV10-3; CDR3 protein: CAISGSSETQYF; CDR3 DNA: TGTGCCATCAGTGGCTCGTCAGAGACCCAGTACTTC
clone size: few; D gene: NA; J gene: TRBJ2-7; V gene: TRBV6-6; CDR3 protein: CASSRQPGEQYF; CDR3 DNA: TGTGCCAGCAGTCGACAGCCGGGAGAGCAGTACTTC
clone size: NA; D gene: NA; J gene: TRBJ1-5; V gene: TRBV7-2; CDR3 protein: CARSQPQHF; CDR3 DNA: TGTGCCCGGTCTCAGCCCCAGCATTTT
clone size: NA; D gene: TRBD1; J gene: TRBJ1-5; V gene: TRBV6-1; CDR3 protein: CATDRGSNQPQHF; CDR3 DNA: TGTGCCACCGACAGGGGAAGCAATCAGCCCCAGCATTTT
clone size: NA; D gene: NA; J gene: TRBJ1-5; V gene: TRBV4-2; CDR3 protein: CASSQDYGVRNQPQHF; CDR3 DNA: TGTGCCAGCAGCCAAGATTACGGAGTCCGCAATCAGCCCCAGCATTTT
clone size: NA; D gene: NA; J gene: TRBJ2-7; V gene: TRBV6-5; CDR3 protein: CASSYWQGMGEQYF; CDR3 DNA: TGTGCCAGCAGTTATTGGCAGGGTATGGGCGAGCAGTACTTC
clone size: NA; D gene: TRBD1; J gene: TRBJ2-7; V gene: TRBV6-5; CDR3 protein: CASSYGTGAYEQYF; CDR3 DNA: TGTGCCAGCAGTTACGGGACAGGGGCCTACGAGCAGTACTTC
clone size: NA; D gene: TRBD1; J gene: TRBJ1-5; V gene: TRBV28; CDR3 protein: CASRRTGGSNQPQHF; CDR3 DNA: TGTGCCAGCCGACGGACAGGAGGTAGCAATCAGCCCCAGCATTTT
clone size: NA; D gene: NA; J gene: TRBJ1-1; V gene: TRBV6-6; CDR3 protein: CASRLRGATEAFF; CDR3 DNA: TGTGCCAGCAGGCTTCGGGGGGCCACTGAAGCTTTCTTT
clone size: NA; D gene: NA; J gene: TRBJ2-7; V gene: TRBV6-6; CDR3 protein: CASSYSYRAGSYEQYF; CDR3 DNA: TGTGCCAGCAGTTACTCCTACAGGGCCGGCTCCTACGAGCAGTACTTC
clone size: NA; D gene: TRBD1; J gene: TRBJ1-4; V gene: TRBV12-5; CDR3 protein: CASGLTLTGGTSNEKLFF; CDR3 DNA: TGTGCTAGTGGTTTGACCCTTACAGGGGGCACGTCTAATGAAAAACTGTTTTTT
clone size: NA; D gene: NA; J gene: TRBJ2-4; V gene: TRBV6-1; CDR3 protein: CASSEAPVIQYF; CDR3 DNA: TGTGCCAGCAGTGAAGCCCCCGTCATTCAGTACTTC
clone size: NA; D gene: NA; J gene: TRBJ1-1; V gene: TRBV7-9; CDR3 protein: CASSLSWAGYDSGFEAFF; CDR3 DNA: TGTGCCAGCAGCTTATCCTGGGCAGGGTATGACTCCGGTTTTGAAGCTTTCTTT
clone size: NA; D gene: TRBD1; J gene: TRBJ2-1; V gene: TRBV28; CDR3 protein: CASSFLQQGSPDNEQFF; CDR3 DNA: TGTGCCAGCAGTTTCCTACAACAGGGGTCCCCGGACAATGAGCAGTTCTTC
clone size: once; D gene: TRBD2; J gene: TRBJ2-1; V gene: TRBV19; CDR3 protein: CASKAGGSSYNEQFF; CDR3 DNA: TGTGCCAGTAAGGCGGGGGGAAGCTCCTACAATGAGCAGTTCTTC
clone size: once; D gene: NA; J gene: TRBJ1-1; V gene: TRBV5-1; CDR3 protein: CASSLGRGGDTEAFF; CDR3 DNA: TGCGCCAGCAGCTTGGGTCGGGGAGGGGACACTGAAGCTTTCTTT
clone size: NA; D gene: TRBD1; J gene: TRBJ1-1; V gene: TRBV19; CDR3 protein: CATSAPTGGIEAFF; CDR3 DNA: TGTGCCACATCAGCCCCCACAGGGGGTATCGAAGCTTTCTTT
clone size: NA; D gene: NA; J gene: TRBJ2-3; V gene: TRBV19; CDR3 protein: CASSTTGASTDTQYF; CDR3 DNA: TGTGCCAGTAGCACGACAGGTGCTAGCACAGATACGCAGTATTTT
clone size: NA; D gene: TRBD2; J gene: TRBJ2-1; V gene: TRBV9; CDR3 protein: CASSVAGRAPVDEQFF; CDR3 DNA: TGTGCCAGCAGCGTAGCCGGGAGGGCCCCTGTCGATGAGCAGTTCTTC
clone size: NA; D gene: NA; J gene: TRBJ1-5; V gene: TRBV4-1; CDR3 protein: CASSPSRGDQPQHF; CDR3 DNA: TGCGCCAGCAGCCCATCCCGGGGTGATCAGCCCCAGCATTTT
clone size: NA; D gene: NA; J gene: TRBJ2-3; V gene: TRBV5-4; CDR3 protein: CASSLPRDTDTQYF; CDR3 DNA: TGTGCCAGCAGCTTGCCCAGGGACACAGATACGCAGTATTTT
clone size: NA; D gene: NA; J gene: TRBJ2-1; V gene: TRBV19; CDR3 protein: CASSITGPASGNEQFF; CDR3 DNA: TGTGCCAGTAGTATCACCGGTCCGGCCTCCGGCAATGAGCAGTTCTTC
clone size: NA; D gene: NA; J gene: TRBJ1-2; V gene: TRBV7-9; CDR3 protein: CASTNPGTNYGYTF; CDR3 DNA: TGTGCCAGCACAAACCCCGGGACAAACTATGGCTACACCTTC
clone size: NA; D gene: NA; J gene: TRBJ1-2; V gene: TRBV6-6; CDR3 protein: CASSHTWEGFGYTF; CDR3 DNA: TGTGCCAGCAGCCACACCTGGGAGGGCTTTGGCTACACCTTC
clone size: NA; D gene: TRBD2; J gene: TRBJ2-7; V gene: TRBV19; CDR3 protein: CASSSAGDYEQYF; CDR3 DNA: TGTGCCAGTAGTTCCGCGGGGGACTACGAGCAGTACTTC
clone size: NA; D gene: TRBD1; J gene: TRBJ1-5; V gene: TRBV4-1; CDR3 protein: CASSQGGQGNQPQHF; CDR3 DNA: TGCGCCAGCAGCCAAGGGGGACAGGGCAATCAGCCCCAGCATTTT
clone size: NA; D gene: TRBD1; J gene: TRBJ1-2; V gene: TRBV6-6; CDR3 protein: CASSSLGQRNYGYTF; CDR3 DNA: TGTGCCAGCAGTAGTTTGGGACAGCGAAACTATGGCTACACCTTC
clone size: NA; D gene: TRBD2; J gene: TRBJ2-7; V gene: TRBV7-2; CDR3 protein: CASSLETGTRYEQYF; CDR3 DNA: TGTGCCAGCAGCTTAGAGACCGGGACTAGGTACGAGCAGTACTTC
clone size: NA; D gene: TRBD2; J gene: TRBJ2-7; V gene: TRBV7-2; CDR3 protein: CASSSAGGAREQYF; CDR3 DNA: TGTGCCAGCAGCTCCGCGGGGGGGGCGCGGGAGCAGTACTTC
clone size: NA; D gene: NA; J gene: TRBJ1-4; V gene: TRBV29-1; CDR3 protein: CSVGQGGEKLFF; CDR3 DNA: TGCAGCGTTGGCCAGGGAGGTGAAAAACTGTTTTTT
clone size: few; D gene: NA; J gene: TRBJ1-3; V gene: TRBV30; CDR3 protein: CAWSDGTSGNTIYF; CDR3 DNA: TGTGCCTGGAGTGACGGGACGTCTGGAAACACCATATATTTT
clone size: NA; D gene: TRBD2; J gene: TRBJ2-3; V gene: TRBV28; CDR3 protein: CASSRPGTSGRYSSTDTQYF; CDR3 DNA: TGTGCCAGCAGTCGTCCCGGGACTAGCGGGAGGTATTCTAGCACAGATACGCAGTATTTT
clone size: NA; D gene: NA; J gene: TRBJ2-1; V gene: TRBV4-1; CDR3 protein: CASSQVGGNEQFF; CDR3 DNA: TGCGCCAGCAGCCAAGTCGGTGGCAATGAGCAGTTCTTC
clone size: NA; D gene: TRBD2; J gene: TRBJ2-5; V gene: TRBV7-9; CDR3 protein: CASSGYGPSGDQEEETQYF; CDR3 DNA: TGTGCCAGCAGTGGGTACGGGCCTAGCGGGGATCAGGAGGAAGAGACCCAGTACTTC